This TCR beta chain was sequenced in a study of blood T cell repertoires in COVID-19. The CDR3 extends over 14 amino acids. Germline CDR1 is SGHDN and CDR2 is FVKESK. The trim removed 4 bases at V and 3 bases at J, leaving 6 bases unmatched. Assay: immunoSEQ multiplex PCR; the TCRdb copy retains only in-frame clones and omits some. Found here are some 97,000 clones, just over 85% of them singletons; the top ten hold 2% to 3%. The chain employs TRBV14 and TRBJ2-7; TRBD1 matches at 7 bases. The TCR originated in a woman in her forties or fifties who had recovered from COVID-19. The material sequenced was PBMCs or T cells enriched from blood (not recorded which). In nucleotides, the CDR3 is TGTGCCAGCAGCCCGTGGGACAGCCTCTACGAGCAGTACTTC. It encodes CASSPWDSLYEQYF.